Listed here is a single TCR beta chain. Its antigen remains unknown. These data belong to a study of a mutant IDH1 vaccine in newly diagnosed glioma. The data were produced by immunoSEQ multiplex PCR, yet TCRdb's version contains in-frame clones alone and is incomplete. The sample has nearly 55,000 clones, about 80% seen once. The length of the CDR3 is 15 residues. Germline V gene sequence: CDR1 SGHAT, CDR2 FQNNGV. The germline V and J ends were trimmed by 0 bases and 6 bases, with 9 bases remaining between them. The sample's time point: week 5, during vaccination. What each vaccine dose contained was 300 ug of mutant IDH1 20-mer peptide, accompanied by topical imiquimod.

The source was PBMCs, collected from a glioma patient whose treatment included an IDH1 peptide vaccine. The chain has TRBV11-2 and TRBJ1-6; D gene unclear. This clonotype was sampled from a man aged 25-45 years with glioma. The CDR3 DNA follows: TGTGCCAGCAGCTTAGAACGGCGTCTTAATTCACCCCTCCACTTT. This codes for CASSLERRLNSPLHF.